This TCR beta chain was identified in a study of T cell repertoires in cytomegalovirus infection. Overall study: Carrying CMV and the relevant HLA type showed in public TCR beta signatures. Study observations and caveats: Accumulated public TCR beta family frequency recognized individuals carrying CMV together with the relevant HLA. CMV-specific HLA-C-restricted TCR beta clonotypes dominated the ex vivo response.

This clonotype was counted only a few times. The antigen remains undetermined. J lost 3 bases, V lost 5 bases, and 7 bases had no gene match. The CDR3 has 14 residues. Germline-derived CDR1 and CDR2 are DFQATT and SNEGSKA (reference sequence). TCRdb reanalysed the reads using MiXCR and keeps one entry per CDR3 protein. The data hold about 320,000 distinct CDR3 sequences, with around a tenth observed a single time. The rearrangement links TRBV20-1 to TRBJ2-3; TRBD2 aligns across 8 bases. Sequencing input: PBMCs. This TCR was recovered from a human donor in good health (CMV status not recorded). Some clones in this sample may be carry-over from other donors' samples. The CDR3 reads CSALSGSRTDTQYF. The CDR3 bases are TGCAGTGCTCTCAGCGGGAGTCGGACAGATACGCAGTATTTT.